This passage covers 18 T cell receptor beta chains from one sample sequenced in a study of spatial heterogeneity in lung cancer. Time point specified: sample taken at primary tumor resection. The authors sequenced whole RNA from tumor, nontumor lung or frozen PBMC without sorting. TCRdb independently ran MiXCR on the 5' RACE reads; one entry per CDR3 protein. Of under 100,000 distinct CDR3 sequences listed, under 9% are singletons. Material: PBMCs, obtained at surgery. These receptors were taken from a male donor with early-stage non-small cell lung cancer.

The rearrangement joins TRBV10-3 to TRBJ2-7; D possibly corresponds to TRBD1 (5 bases). This CDR3 region has 13 residues. The V gene's germline CDR1 is ENHRY and CDR2 SYGVKD. V was shortened by 6 bases and J by 0 bases, with 9 bases between the two germline ends. CDR3 residues: CAIRVDSSYEQYF. CDR3 sequence (DNA): TGTGCCATCAGAGTTGACAGCTCCTACGAGCAGTACTTC.

The CDR3 sequence is CASSLDGTSGDNEQFF. The CDR3 coding sequence is TGTGCCAGCAGTTTAGACGGGACTAGCGGGGACAATGAGCAGTTCTTC. The chain couples TRBV27 to TRBJ2-1, with 13 bases identical to TRBD2. Germline CDR1 reads MNHEY; CDR2 reads SMNVEV (reference sequence). CDR3 length: 16 residues. With 2 bases clipped from V and 5 bases from J, the junction kept 3 bases outside the gene matches.

This clonotype was detected a few times. The chain recombines TRBV3-1 with TRBJ2-2, with D perhaps TRBD1 (6 bases). Germline V gives CDR1 LGHDT, CDR2 YNNKEL (reference sequence). This CDR3 is 15 amino acids long. Trimming took off 2 bases at V and 4 bases at J, with 11 bases between the two ends. The CDR3 spells CASSQFQGSTGELFF. DNA for the CDR3: TGTGCCAGCAGCCAATTCCAGGGGAGCACCGGGGAGCTGTTTTTT. Full variable domain (remainder filled in from reference TRBV3-1 and TRBJ2-2): DTAVSQTPKYLVTQMGNDKSIKCEQNLGHDTMYWYKQDSKKFLKIMFSYNNKELIINETVPNRFSPKSPDKAHLNLHINSLELGDSAVYFCASSQFQGSTGELFFGEGSRLTVL.

This clonotype was detected only a few times. CDR3 nucleotides: TGTGCCAGCTCACCACCCATGAAAGATACGCAGTATTTT. Amino acids: CASSPPMKDTQYF. V usage is TRBV18 and J usage is TRBJ2-3, with D hard to call. The CDR3 extends over 13 amino acids. Trimming stripped 0 bases from V and 5 bases from J, with 6 bases between. Germline loops: CDR1 KGHSH, CDR2 LQKENI.

This clonotype was seen a few times. This rearrangement joins TRBV3-1 to TRBJ1-5; D not certain. The CDR3 consists of 16 residues. Trimming cost V 4 bases and J 3 bases, with 16 bases left between them. From germline, CDR1 is LGHDT and CDR2 YNNKEL (reference sequence). CDR3 DNA: TGTGCCAGCAGCCCCACACCGACCTTTTCCAATCAGCCCCAGCATTTT. Encoded protein: CASSPTPTFSNQPQHF.

The chain joins TRBV7-3 to TRBJ2-2, with a possible D match to TRBD1 (6 bases). Germline lookup yields CDR1 SGHTA and CDR2 FQGTGA. The CDR3 covers 14 residues. With 5 bases removed from V and 6 bases from J, the gap between germline ends came to 13 bases. In DNA form, the CDR3 reads TGTGCCAGCAGCCCACAGGGCAGCGCCGGGGAGCTGTTTTTT. This sequence encodes CASSPQGSAGELFF.

The V call is TRBV14, the J call TRBJ2-3; TRBD2 matches 11 bases. The germline V gene has CDR1 SGHDN and CDR2 FVKESK. Unmatched junction bases numbered 5, after V lost 0 bases and J lost 0 bases. The CDR3 has 18 residues. CDR3 sequence reads: CASSQDLRLAGSTDTQYF. The CDR3 nucleotides read TGTGCCAGCAGCCAAGACTTAAGACTAGCGGGGAGCACAGATACGCAGTATTTT.

This clonotype appeared a few times. This rearrangement joins TRBV2 to TRBJ2-2; 11 bases map to TRBD2. The CDR3 sequence is 15 residues long. The J segment lost 7 bases and the V segment lost 4 bases, leaving 5 bases of the junction unmatched. Per germline, CDR1 SNHLY and CDR2 FYNNEI. In nucleotides, the CDR3 is TGTGCCAGCAGTGTTACTAGCGGGAGTGTCGGGGAGCTGTTTTTT. Protein sequence: CASSVTSGSVGELFF.

The rearrangement uses TRBV7-6 and TRBJ2-1; 8 positions match TRBD2. Germline CDR1 is SGHVS and CDR2 is FNYEAQ. The CDR3 contains 17 residues. V lost 5 bases and J lost 4; bases outside the gene matches: 13. In DNA, the CDR3 is TGTGCCAGCAGCACATCCCCTGGCCCGGGGGGGTACAATGAGCAGTTCTTC. This sequence encodes CASSTSPGPGGYNEQFF.

In this sample, this clonotype turned up a few times. V and J are TRBV15 and TRBJ2-6; D ambiguous. CDR3 length equals 15 residues. The V gene's germline CDR1 is LNHNV and CDR2 YYDKDF (reference sequence). V shed 3 bases and J shed 0 bases, with 6 bases lying between them. The CDR3 DNA sequence: TGTGCCACCAGCAGTCCATTCTCTGGGGCCAACGTCCTGACTTTC. This sequence encodes CATSSPFSGANVLTF.

This clonotype was counted many times. The CDR3 DNA reads as TGCAGTGCTAGAGAGCGCCCTAGCTCCTACAATGAGCAGTTCTTC. It yields the protein CSARERPSSYNEQFF. The chain is built from TRBV20-1 and TRBJ2-1; D unresolved. V lost 0 bases and J 0 bases, leaving 9 bases between the germline ends. This CDR3 has 15 amino acids. The V gene's germline CDR1 is DFQATT and CDR2 SNEGSKA (reference sequence).

This clonotype was found many times. V and J are TRBV29-1 and TRBJ1-2, with 8 bases that match TRBD1. J gave up 0 bases and V 6 bases, and 3 bases lay outside the gene matches. The germline gives CDR1 SQVTM, CDR2 ANQGSEA. The CDR3 runs 13 residues. The CDR3 bases are TGCAGCGTCGGACAGGGATCTAACTATGGCTACACCTTC. It translates to CSVGQGSNYGYTF.

The V call is TRBV7-2, the J call TRBJ2-1; 9 nucleotides agree with TRBD2. Per germline, CDR1 SGHTA and CDR2 FQGNSA. Unmatched junction bases numbered 16, after V lost 5 bases and J lost 11 bases. This CDR3 has 16 residues. The CDR3 spells CASSTVAASGALKQFF. The CDR3 nucleotides read TGTGCCAGCAGCACCGTAGCAGCTAGCGGGGCTCTTAAGCAGTTCTTC.

This clonotype has more than one count but fewer than ten. This chain links TRBV20-1 with TRBJ2-7; D remains unclear. The length of the CDR3 is 13 residues. Germline V gives CDR1 DFQATT, CDR2 SNEGSKA (reference sequence). V was cut by 5 bases and J by 1 base, with 12 bases left in between. In DNA form, the CDR3 reads TGCAGTGCTTTTCGAGACCTTTCCTACGAGCAGTACTTC. It yields the protein CSAFRDLSYEQYF.

V is TRBV20-1 and J is TRBJ2-7; D is perhaps TRBD1 (6 bases). With 2 bases removed from V and 0 bases from J, the gap between germline ends came to 8 bases. Germline values: CDR1 DFQATT, CDR2 SNEGSKA (reference sequence). The CDR3 runs 13 residues. For the CDR3, the DNA is TGCAGTGCTAGACACAGGGCCTCCTACGAGCAGTACTTC. This gives the protein CSARHRASYEQYF.

This clonotype has more than one count but fewer than ten. This may arise from a read error, as a much more abundant clone is one base away. The CDR3, as DNA: TGCAGCGTTGAACCCGACAGGGCGGCAGAGATCCAGTACTTC. It codes for CSVEPDRAAEIQYF. The V gene is TRBV29-1, the J gene TRBJ2-5; 7 nucleotides match TRBD1. CDR1 SQVTM and CDR2 ANQGSEA come from the germline V gene. The CDR3 spans 14 residues.

This clonotype was recorded many times. The chain uses TRBV9 and TRBJ1-3; D uncertain. This CDR3 contains 19 residues. V lost 1 base and J 0 bases, leaving 20 bases between the germline ends. The germline CDR1 and CDR2 sequences are SGDLS and YYNGEE. CDR3 coding DNA: TGTGCCAGCAGCGTATCTATCGTAAGGGCCGGGGTCTCTGGAAACACCATATATTTT. Its translation is CASSVSIVRAGVSGNTIYF.

The table lists this clonotype with many counts. The genes are TRBV7-2 and TRBJ2-1; D may be TRBD2 (5 bases). V was shortened by 6 bases and J by 11 bases, with 17 bases between the two germline ends. The CDR3 spans 13 residues. Germline assignment: CDR1 SGHTA and CDR2 FQGNSA. The CDR3 reads CASRGIIGGKQFF. Written as DNA, the CDR3 is TGTGCCAGCAGGGGTATTATAGGAGGCAAGCAGTTCTTC.